Sequencing of this TCR beta chain was carried out in a study of cytomegalovirus exposure and HLA in healthy donors. Regarding the study as a whole: After further analysis at a later stage, 15,000 to 20,000 TCR beta sequences were associated with HLA alleles at 0.05 false discovery rate. Altogether, 150 to 200 TCR beta chains were recorded as cytomegalovirus-associated. Published work reported that the classifier diagnosed cytomegalovirus status with high specificity and sensitivity.

These donors counted as nominally healthy when sampled, but unrecorded immune exposures were likely. This clone was detected only a few times. Its antigen is not identified. The PCR used 60 Vbeta and 13 Jbeta primers. Profiling relied on immunoSEQ multiplex PCR, and the TCRdb table lists in-frame clones only, not all of them. The sample has 80,000 or so clones; 55% to 85% are singletons. With 6 bases removed from V and 0 bases from J, the gap between germline ends came to 11 bases. The length of the CDR3 is 14 residues. Per the germline V gene, CDR1 is MNHEY and CDR2 is SVGAGI. The receptor was derived from a woman aged 40 to 50 in good health and CMV-seropositive. The sequencing input was PBMCs. This chain links TRBV6-5 with TRBJ1-1; D unclear. CDR3 sequence (DNA): TGTGCCAGCAGCAAACTTGACTTGAACACTGAAGCTTTCTTT. Translated, it gives CASSKLDLNTEAFF.